The rows below give T cell receptor beta chains drawn from one sample of a study of blood T cell repertoires in COVID-19. The assay was immunoSEQ multiplex PCR, and TCRdb's table has in-frame clones only and misses some. The sample shows 250,000 or so clones, roughly 86% of them seen only once. The sample comprised PBMCs or T cells enriched from blood (not recorded which). The receptors derive from a woman aged 45-65 years who had recovered from COVID-19. CDR3s include the opening cysteine and the closing phenylalanine or tryptophan. Fields, in order: D gene, J gene, V gene, clone size, CDR3 DNA, CDR3 protein. The D gene is left open where the match is weak. The size entry is marked missing in some rows and otherwise reads once, few, many or a size class.

>NA|TRBJ1-1|TRBV11-2|NA
TGTGCCAGCAGCTTACTTCTGAGGAACACTGAAGCTTTCTTT
CASSLLLRNTEAFF
>NA|TRBJ2-7|TRBV20-1|NA
TGCAGTGCTACTGATGGGCCCTACGAGCAGTACTTC
CSATDGPYEQYF
>TRBD1|TRBJ1-6|TRBV19|NA
TGTGCCAGTAGTGCAACAGGGGTGTATAATTCACCCCTCCACTTT
CASSATGVYNSPLHF
>TRBD1|TRBJ1-6|TRBV15|few
TGTGCCACCAGCAGAGCAGCCGGGACAGGCATTCGGTCACCCCTCCACTTT
CATSRAAGTGIRSPLHF
>NA|TRBJ1-6|TRBV7-2|NA
TGTGCCAGCAGCCCCGGGAACGAAGGGAGTTTTTCCGCGGTTTCACCCCTCCACTTT
CASSPGNEGSFSAVSPLHF
>TRBD1|TRBJ2-3|TRBV5-1|few
TGCGCCAGCAGCTGGGACAGTCAGACGCAGTATTTT
CASSWDSQTQYF
>TRBD2|TRBJ2-3|TRBV9|NA
TGTGCCAGCAGCGTAGGAGCGGGGGCTACCACAGATACGCAGTATTTT
CASSVGAGATTDTQYF
>TRBD1|TRBJ1-2|TRBV5-1|NA
TGCGCCAGCAGCAAACTACAGGGGGCCTTTGGCTACACCTTC
CASSKLQGAFGYTF
>TRBD1|TRBJ2-2|TRBV11-2|NA
TGTGCCAGCAGCGAAACAGGGGGCCTGGGGGAGCTGTTTTTT
CASSETGGLGELFF
>TRBD2|TRBJ2-1|TRBV9|NA
TGTGCCAGCAGCATCGGGACTAGCGGCTCCTACAATGAGCAGTTCTTC
CASSIGTSGSYNEQFF
>NA|TRBJ1-2|TRBV7-3|NA
TGTGCCAGCAGCTTAAACAGCGTGGAGGGAGGCCCTGGCGGCTACACCTTC
CASSLNSVEGGPGGYTF
>NA|TRBJ2-7|TRBV4-3|few
TGCGCCAGCAGCCAAGATCCGAGCGGTCCCTCCTACGAGCAGTACTTC
CASSQDPSGPSYEQYF
>NA|TRBJ1-2|TRBV2|NA
TGTGCCAGCAGGGCAATTTGGGGGAGGAAGGATGGCTACACCTTC
CASRAIWGRKDGYTF
>NA|TRBJ1-3|TRBV9|few
TGTGCCAGCAGCGGCGCGGCAGGGGCTGGAAACACCATATATTTT
CASSGAAGAGNTIYF
>NA|TRBJ1-1|TRBV7-9|NA
TGTGCCAGCAGCTTAGACTCCACTGAAGCTTTCTTT
CASSLDSTEAFF
>TRBD1|TRBJ1-1|TRBV18|NA
TGTGCCAGCTCACCGAACCGACAGGGACGGGACACTGAAGCTTTCTTT
CASSPNRQGRDTEAFF
>TRBD1|TRBJ1-1|TRBV9|few
TGTGCCAGCAGCCCCAGGGACAGAACGAACACTGAAGCTTTCTTT
CASSPRDRTNTEAFF
>NA|TRBJ1-1|TRBV29-1|NA
TGCAGCGTACGAGTATCGGACACTGAAGCTTTCTTT
CSVRVSDTEAFF
>NA|TRBJ1-2|TRBV4-1|NA
TGCGCCAGCAGCCAAGCCGGACAGAACGACTATGGCTACACCTTC
CASSQAGQNDYGYTF
>TRBD1|TRBJ1-3|TRBV7-2|few
TGTGCCAGCAGAGGACAGGGGGGTACAGGAAACACCATATATTTT
CASRGQGGTGNTIYF
>NA|TRBJ1-5|TRBV7-2|NA
TGTGCCAGCAGCTTAGGGGCAGGTAATCAGCCCCAGCATTTT
CASSLGAGNQPQHF
>TRBD1|TRBJ1-2|TRBV5-1|NA
TGCGCCAGCAGCCTGGCCCAGGGGGCGCGGTATGGCTACACCTTC
CASSLAQGARYGYTF
>TRBD1|TRBJ1-5|TRBV5-6|NA
TGTGCCAGCAGCTCCCGGGACAGACGCTATCAGCCCCAGCATTTT
CASSSRDRRYQPQHF
>NA|TRBJ1-3|TRBV27|NA
TGTGCCAGCAGTTTCAGGGGCTCTGGAAACACCATATATTTT
CASSFRGSGNTIYF
>NA|TRBJ2-7|TRBV10-3|NA
TGTGCCATCAGTGAGTCGGGCATGCACGAGCAGTACTTC
CAISESGMHEQYF
>TRBD1|TRBJ1-2|TRBV6-5|NA
TGTGCCAGCAGCTACCCTAAGACAGGGGACTATGGCTACACCTTC
CASSYPKTGDYGYTF